This T cell receptor beta chain was profiled in a study of PD-1 blockade in classical Hodgkin lymphoma. The CDR3 has 16 residues. Germline V CDR1 and CDR2: LGHNT, FRNRAP. V lost 0 bases, J lost 7 bases, and 15 bases lay in between. Time point given: cycle 4 day 1 (C4D1), after 6 weeks of nivolumab. Each of the patients experienced relapse following autologous stem cell transplantation, and their brentuximab vedotin exposure differed. Negative selection with magnetic separation was used to purify CD4+ T cells from thawed PBMCs. Sequencing used immunoSEQ multiplex PCR; TCRdb keeps in-frame clones, though not all of them. The data hold tens of thousands of clones, with about 88% observed a single time.

This chain connects TRBV12-5 to TRBJ1-4; D is perhaps TRBD1 (6 bases). Sequences were derived from CD4+ T cells from blood, sampled before the fourth cycle of nivolumab. The clonotype was recovered from a human donor with classical Hodgkin lymphoma. The CDR3 here is CASGLVQGGFAEKLFF. In nucleotides, the CDR3 is TGTGCTAGTGGTTTGGTACAAGGGGGATTCGCTGAAAAACTGTTTTTT. The variable domain in full, completed from reference TRBV12-5 and TRBJ1-4, reads DARVTQTPRHKVTEMGQEVTMRCQPILGHNTVFWYRQTMMQGLELLAYFRNRAPLDDSGMPKDRFSAEMPDATLATLKIQPSEPRDSAVYFCASGLVQGGFAEKLFFGSGTQLSVL.